Included here is one T cell receptor (beta chain) sequence, with context. Its antigen is still unknown. The data belong to a study of T cell repertoires in aging, cancer and after chemotherapy. Broader study findings: Age-matched healthy donors had significantly more diverse, less clonal blood TCR repertoires than untreated cancer patients. In healthy donors, age-related TCR diversity loss mainly reflected lost richness.

Amplification of TCR beta used genomic DNA extracted from peripheral blood. Germline CDR1 and CDR2: MNHNS and SASEGT. This CDR3 has 16 amino acids. With V trimmed by 4 bases and J by 1 base, 4 bases remained unmatched. Multiplex touch-down PCR with TRB-A/B primers amplified rearranged V-D-J TRB sequences. TCRdb used MiXCR to reprocess the multiplex PCR reads, holding one entry per CDR3 protein. Of about 9,200 distinct CDR3 sequences in the sample, under 40% were seen once. The source is a human donor in good health. The rearrangement links TRBV6-1 to TRBJ2-3, with TRBD2 matching over 11 bases. Sequencing was carried out using blood. CDR3 nucleotide sequence: TGTGCCAGCAGTGTAGAACTAGCGGGAGGCACAGATACGCAGTATTTT. Its protein is CASSVELAGGTDTQYF.